Below, 30 T cell receptor beta chains from the same sample are listed, as sequenced in a study of blood T cell repertoires in COVID-19. Measured with immunoSEQ multiplex PCR; TCRdb has only the in-frame clones, and not every one. Here the sample spans some 150,000 clones, approximately 83% being singletons. The sample taken for sequencing was peripheral blood. These receptors were collected from a man between 65 and 79 years old with acute or convalescent COVID-19.

This clone showed up just once. The V gene is TRBV4-1, the J gene TRBJ2-1; 9 bases align to TRBD1. V lost 4 bases and J lost 9; bases outside the gene matches: 10. In germline, CDR1 is MGHRA, CDR2 YSYEKL. CDR3 length: 15 residues. The CDR3 nucleotides are TGCGCCAGCAGCCTAGGGGGACAGGGAGGAGGTGAGCAGTTCTTC. Amino acids: CASSLGGQGGGEQFF.

The chain couples TRBV5-8 to TRBJ1-5, with TRBD1 as a possible D gene (5 bases). This CDR3 is 16 amino acids long. V was shortened by 4 bases and J by 0 bases, with 14 bases between the two germline ends. Germline loops: CDR1 SGHTS, CDR2 YDEGEE. CDR3 bases: TGTGCCAGCAGCCCCGGGACTGTTTATAGCAATCAGCCCCAGCATTTT. This translates into CASSPGTVYSNQPQHF. The whole variable domain, filled in from reference TRBV5-8 and TRBJ1-5, reads EAGVTQSPTHLIKTRGQQATLRCSPISGHTSVYWYQQALGLGLQFLLWYDEGEERNRGNFPPRFSGRQFPNYSSELNVNALELEDSALYLCASSPGTVYSNQPQHFGDGTRLSIL.

The chain joins TRBV30 to TRBJ2-3; TRBD2 aligns across 9 bases. The V segment lost 0 bases and the J segment 2 bases; nucleotides outside the gene matches: 9. The CDR3 is 17 residues long. CDR1 and CDR2 from the germline V gene are GTSNPN and SVGIG (reference sequence). The CDR3 region is CAWSVGSSGTITDTQYF. The CDR3 DNA sequence: TGTGCCTGGAGTGTAGGTTCTAGCGGGACGATCACAGATACGCAGTATTTT.

V is TRBV7-2 and J is TRBJ1-5; D unclear. Trimming stripped 1 base from V and 1 base from J, with 11 bases between. CDR3 length equals 16 residues. CDR1 and CDR2 (germline): SGHTA, FQGNSA. The CDR3 coding sequence is TGTGCCAGCAGCTTAGTCTCTATGATAAGCAATCAGCCCCAGCATTTT. Its protein is CASSLVSMISNQPQHF.

The rearrangement links TRBV7-2 to TRBJ2-1; 8 bases fit TRBD1. Germline CDR1 is SGHTA and CDR2 is FQGNSA. The CDR3 consists of 17 residues. The trim removed 1 base at V and 0 bases at J, leaving 5 bases unmatched. CDR3 nucleotide sequence: TGTGCCAGCAGCTTAGGGGCAGGGGGCGCCTCCTACAATGAGCAGTTCTTC. It encodes CASSLGAGGASYNEQFF.

The chain carries TRBV7-9 and TRBJ2-3, with 9 bases aligning to TRBD2. V shed 8 bases and J 2 bases; nucleotides not matched to a gene: 5. The germline CDR1 and CDR2 sequences are SEHNR and FQNEAQ (reference sequence). The CDR3 has 14 amino acids. The CDR3 coding sequence is TGTGCCAGCGAACCTAGCGGGAACACAGATACGCAGTATTTT. This translates into CASEPSGNTDTQYF. Supplemented by reference TRBV7-9 and TRBJ2-3, the full variable domain reads DTGVSQNPRHKITKRGQNVTFRCDPISEHNRLYWYRQTLGQGPEFLTYFQNEAQLEKSRLLSDRFSAERPKGSFSTLEIQRTEQGDSAMYLCASEPSGNTDTQYFGPGTRLTVL.

The chain carries TRBV28 and TRBJ2-1, with TRBD1 identical over 9 bases. The CDR3 has 17 amino acids. With V trimmed by 6 bases and J by 3 bases, 12 bases remained unmatched. Looked up from germline, CDR1 is MDHEN and CDR2 is SYDVKM. CDR3 nucleotide sequence: TGTGCCAGCAGCCCATCTCCGGGACAGGGTTTCTACAATGAGCAGTTCTTC. Residues: CASSPSPGQGFYNEQFF.

This clone was recorded a few times. V is TRBV7-3 and J is TRBJ2-1; 9 bases fit TRBD2. The germline V gene encodes CDR1 SGHTA and CDR2 FQGTGA. This CDR3 has 15 amino acids. Losses at the gene ends were 0 bases for V and 9 bases for J; bases not matched to a gene: 6. CDR3 residues: CASSLTVIAGVEQFF. CDR3 nucleotide sequence: TGTGCCAGCAGCTTAACGGTGATAGCGGGAGTTGAGCAGTTCTTC.

The chain carries TRBV3-1 (or the pseudogene TRBV3-2) and TRBJ2-5; weak D call: TRBD1 (5 bases). CDR3 length: 14 amino acids. Germline-derived CDR1 and CDR2 are LGHDT and YNNKEL (reference sequence). The V end lost 4 bases, the J end lost 1 base, and 10 bases lay between the germline ends. The CDR3 nucleotides are TGTGCCAGCAGCCGGCGACAGCGCCAAGAGACCCAGTACTTC. It yields the protein CASSRRQRQETQYF.

This rearrangement joins TRBV27 to TRBJ2-7, with 9 bases aligning to TRBD2. After removal of 2 bases from V and 2 bases from J, the junction contained 4 bases not matched to a gene. CDR1 is MNHEY, CDR2 SMNVEV, per germline (reference sequence). The CDR3 contains 15 residues. CDR3 residues: CASSLRAGGPYEQYF. The CDR3 DNA is TGTGCCAGCAGTTTAAGGGCGGGAGGGCCCTACGAGCAGTACTTC.

This rearrangement joins TRBV7-2 to TRBJ2-7; 9 bases map to TRBD1. Germline CDR1 is SGHTA and CDR2 is FQGNSA. The V segment lost 5 bases and the J segment 9 bases; nucleotides outside the gene matches: 8. This CDR3 is built from 13 residues. For the CDR3, the DNA is TGTGCCAGCAGCACCGGGACAGGGTTCGCGCAGTACTTC. Its protein product is CASSTGTGFAQYF.

This clone was detected only once. V usage is TRBV9 and J usage is TRBJ2-7; D possibly corresponds to TRBD2 (5 bases). This CDR3 region has 12 residues. Per germline, CDR1 SGDLS and CDR2 YYNGEE. Trimming took off 0 bases at V and 5 bases at J, with 6 bases between the two ends. The CDR3 DNA reads TGTGCCAGCAGCGTAGAGGGAGACGAGCAGTACTTC. It yields the protein CASSVEGDEQYF.

The chain has TRBV5-1 and TRBJ2-5; 8 bases are a match to TRBD1. The ends lost 1 base at V and 5 bases at J; junction bases unmatched: 4. CDR1 and CDR2 from the germline V gene are SGHRS and YFSETQ. CDR3 length: 14 residues. The CDR3 spells CASSLRQGQETQYF. The CDR3 DNA reads TGCGCCAGCAGCTTGAGACAGGGGCAGGAGACCCAGTACTTC.

The chain couples TRBV25-1 to TRBJ2-1; TRBD2 matches at 11 bases. Germline loops: CDR1 MGHDK, CDR2 SYGVNS. This CDR3 has 15 amino acids. Unmatched junction bases numbered 2, after V lost 4 bases and J lost 3 bases. This CDR3 reads CASSVLAGGYNEQFF. CDR3 DNA: TGTGCCAGCAGTGTCCTAGCGGGAGGCTACAATGAGCAGTTCTTC. Using reference TRBV25-1 and TRBJ2-1 for the parts outside the CDR3, the full variable domain is EADIYQTPRYLVIGTGKKITLECSQTMGHDKMYWYQQDPGMELHLIHYSYGVNSTEKGDLSSESTVSRIRTEHFPLTLESARPSHTSQYLCASSVLAGGYNEQFFGPGTRLTVL.

The CDR3 region has the DNA TGTGCCAGCTCACCCCGCAGGACTAGCGGGACGAACACCGGGGAGCTGTTTTTT. Its protein product is CASSPRRTSGTNTGELFF. The rearrangement joins TRBV18 to TRBJ2-2; 12 bases map to TRBD2. The germline CDR1 and CDR2 sequences are KGHSH and LQKENI. CDR3 length equals 18 residues. The V gene end was trimmed by 3 bases and the J gene end by 0 bases; junction bases not matched to a gene: 5.

The V call is TRBV7-9, the J call TRBJ1-1; D remains ambiguous. V gave up 2 bases and J gave up 0 bases, with 7 bases separating them. Germline loops: CDR1 SEHNR, CDR2 FQNEAQ (reference sequence). CDR3 size: 14 residues. DNA for the CDR3: TGTGCCAGCAGCTTACTGAACATGAACACTGAAGCTTTCTTT. It translates to CASSLLNMNTEAFF.

The chain links TRBV3-1 (or the pseudogene TRBV3-2) to TRBJ2-2; TRBD1 might be the D (7 bases). CDR1 LGHDT and CDR2 YNNKEL come from the germline V gene (reference sequence). The CDR3 is made up of 17 amino acids. V was clipped by 0 bases and J by 4 bases, with 15 bases between them. The CDR3 coding sequence is TGTGCCAGCAGCCAAGAAAGGTCGCAGGGGGGCACCGGGGAGCTGTTTTTT. Translating gives CASSQERSQGGTGELFF.

CDR3: CASSPGTGDEFAFF. CDR3 nucleotides: TGTGCCAGCAGTCCAGGGACAGGGGACGAGTTCGCTTTCTTT. V is TRBV6-2 or TRBV6-3 and J is TRBJ1-1, with 10 bases aligning to TRBD1. Trimming removed 5 bases from V and 11 bases from J; junction bases left unmatched: 11. The CDR3 totals 14 residues. Germline V gene data show CDR1 as MNHEY and CDR2 as SVGEGT.

The J gene is TRBJ2-2, the V gene TRBV11-2; 7 positions agree with TRBD2. CDR3 length equals 16 residues. With 1 base clipped from V and 7 bases from J, the junction kept 9 bases outside the gene matches. Germline V gene data show CDR1 as SGHAT and CDR2 as FQNNGV. CDR3 loop: CASSLGLGGSDGELFF. The CDR3 DNA reads TGTGCCAGCAGCTTAGGACTAGGCGGGAGTGACGGGGAGCTGTTTTTT.

J is TRBJ2-5 and V is TRBV2; the match to TRBD1 covers 7 bases. The CDR3 length is 15 residues. Per germline, CDR1 SNHLY and CDR2 FYNNEI. V shed 6 bases, J shed 2 bases, and the junction held 9 bases outside the gene matches. The CDR3 nucleotides read TGTGCCAGCAGCCCATGGGACAGTTTTCAAGAGACCCAGTACTTC. Protein sequence: CASSPWDSFQETQYF.

This chain uses TRBV7-9 with TRBJ2-7, with TRBD1 identical over 8 bases. There are 16 residues in the CDR3. V trimming: 5 bases; J trimming: 3 bases; junction bases outside the gene matches: 12. Germline V gene lookup returns CDR1 SEHNR and CDR2 FQNEAQ (reference sequence). CDR3 bases: TGTGCCAGCAGCCCCGGCTGGGACAGGATTTTCTACGAGCAGTACTTC. Encoded protein: CASSPGWDRIFYEQYF.

This sequence joins TRBV4-3 and TRBJ2-5; TRBD2 agrees at 7 bases. Per germline, CDR1 LGHNA and CDR2 YSLEER. V lost 1 base to trimming and J lost 5 bases; unmatched junction nucleotides: 4. The CDR3 is made up of 14 amino acids. CDR3 in DNA: TGCGCCAGCAGCCAAGTTCTGGGAGGGGAGACCCAGTACTTC. Translated: CASSQVLGGETQYF.

The rearrangement joins TRBV12-5 to TRBJ2-1, with TRBD2 matching 14 bases. CDR1 is LGHNT, CDR2 FRNRAP, per germline. This CDR3 is 15 amino acids long. With 6 bases clipped from V and 7 bases from J, the junction kept 5 bases outside the gene matches. The CDR3 loop reads CASGQTSGRVNEQFF. CDR3 DNA: TGTGCTAGTGGCCAGACTAGCGGGAGGGTAAATGAGCAGTTCTTC.

V usage is TRBV13 and J usage is TRBJ2-1, with TRBD2 matching 7 bases. CDR3 length: 15 residues. Losses at the gene ends were 5 bases for V and 2 bases for J; bases not matched to a gene: 6. Germline CDR1 and CDR2: PRHDT and FYEKMQ (reference sequence). The CDR3 nucleotides read TGTGCCAGCAGCCCGGGACTATCACCCTACAATGAGCAGTTCTTC. Protein: CASSPGLSPYNEQFF.

The V gene is TRBV7-2, the J gene TRBJ2-3, with a possible D match to TRBD2 (6 bases). Trimming removed 5 bases from V and 0 bases from J, with 15 bases in between. There are 16 residues in the CDR3. Germline assignment: CDR1 SGHTA and CDR2 FQGNSA. CDR3 residues: CASSPILGGSTDTQYF. The CDR3 DNA follows: TGTGCCAGCAGCCCCATCCTCGGGGGAAGCACAGATACGCAGTATTTT.

The V gene is TRBV4-1, the J gene TRBJ2-5, with D possibly TRBD1 on 6 matching bases. Germline CDR1 MGHRA, CDR2 YSYEKL. Trimming shortened V by 0 bases and J by 5 bases, and 10 bases separated the two germline ends. The CDR3 contains 14 residues. The CDR3 reads CASSQDWGQETQYF. DNA for the CDR3: TGCGCCAGCAGCCAAGACTGGGGGCAGGAGACCCAGTACTTC.

The gene calls are TRBV28 and TRBJ1-1; no clear D. Trimming removed 2 bases at V and 6 bases at J, with 7 bases between. In germline, CDR1 is MDHEN, CDR2 SYDVKM. CDR3 length: 12 residues. This CDR3 is CASSLISAEAFF. Here the CDR3 DNA reads TGTGCCAGCAGTTTAATCAGCGCTGAAGCTTTCTTT.

This rearrangement joins TRBV7-2 to TRBJ2-6, with TRBD1 identical over 7 bases. The CDR3 consists of 17 residues. V trimming: 6 bases; J trimming: 0 bases; junction bases outside the gene matches: 8. The germline gives CDR1 SGHTA, CDR2 FQGNSA. The chain's CDR3 is CASRQGVSHSGANVLTF. CDR3 bases: TGTGCCAGCAGGCAGGGGGTTTCCCACTCTGGGGCCAACGTCCTGACTTTC.

CDR3 in amino acids: CASSPTGFTEAFF. The CDR3 DNA is TGTGCCAGCAGCCCCACAGGGTTCACTGAAGCTTTCTTT. The chain joins TRBV2 to TRBJ1-1, with D tentatively TRBD1 (6 bases). Deletions cut 6 bases from V and 4 bases from J, with 12 bases between. The germline V gene encodes CDR1 SNHLY and CDR2 FYNNEI. There are 13 residues in the CDR3. Together with reference TRBV2 and TRBJ1-1, the CDR3 gives the full variable domain: EPEVTQTPSHQVTQMGQEVILRCVPISNHLYFYWYRQILGQKVEFLVSFYNNEISEKSEIFDDQFSVERPDGSNFTLKIRSTKLEDSAMYFCASSPTGFTEAFFGQGTRLTVV.

The chain employs TRBV6-5 and TRBJ1-2, with 10 bases identical to TRBD1. The J segment lost 2 bases and the V segment lost 2 bases, leaving 5 bases of the junction unmatched. This CDR3 is 16 amino acids long. Per germline, CDR1 MNHEY and CDR2 SVGAGI. CDR3 amino acids: CASSYGPGQGNYGYTF. The CDR3 DNA follows: TGTGCCAGCAGTTACGGACCGGGACAGGGGAACTATGGCTACACCTTC.